This T cell receptor (beta chain) was obtained from a study of blood T cell repertoires in COVID-19. Produced via immunoSEQ multiplex PCR; TCRdb's table is partial and in-frame only. The repertoire holds approximately 160,000 clones, with around four fifths as singletons. Sequencing was done on a sample of peripheral blood. The TCR was taken from a woman aged 80 or over with acute or convalescent COVID-19.

The CDR3 bases are TGTGCCAGCAGTAGACAGGGTCAGCCCCAGCATTTT. Protein sequence: CASSRQGQPQHF. V usage is TRBV6-6 and J usage is TRBJ1-5, with 7 bases identical to TRBD1. The CDR3 has 12 residues. Looked up from germline, CDR1 is MNHNY and CDR2 is SVGAGI (reference sequence). V gave up 5 bases and J gave up 6 bases; unmatched junction bases: 1.